This paragraph covers one T cell receptor (beta chain) sequence. These data are taken from a study of monozygotic twins with inflammatory bowel disease. TCRdb re-called the 5' RACE reads and catalogs CDR3 proteins one per entry, DNA excluded. The table gives approximately 390,000 distinct CDR3 sequences; the top ten clones make up under 3% of it. CDR3 length: 17 amino acids. In germline, CDR1 is LGHDT, CDR2 YNNKEL (reference sequence). The rearrangement links TRBV3-1 to TRBJ1-1; as DNA is missing, the TRBD1 call by TCRdb cannot be tested. Sequences were obtained from blood. The clonotype originates from a human donor with ulcerative colitis or Crohn's disease, or a healthy co-twin of an affected twin (not recorded which). CDR3 sequence: CASSQDWGGGMNTEAFF.